The present T cell receptor (beta chain) was sequenced within a study of response to subunit inactivated influenza vaccine. This clonotype appeared many times. The antigen is unknown. The ends were cut back, 0 bases at V and 0 bases at J, with 8 bases in the middle. Germline V gives CDR1 MNHEY, CDR2 SVGEGT. This CDR3 has 15 amino acids. Broader study findings: The authors put forward the suggestion that each seasonal influenza vaccination may bring in only a limited number of new T cells.

TCRdb reprocessed the RT-PCR reads via MiXCR and lists one record per CDR3 protein. The sample has approximately 530,000 distinct CDR3 sequences, approximately 7.6% seen once. The chain carries TRBV6-2 or TRBV6-3 and TRBJ1-1; no clear D gene. This receptor was identified in a man aged 50-75 years who received an inactivated influenza vaccine. Sequencing was performed on PBMCs from blood, taken around 25 months after vaccination. CDR3 nucleotide sequence: TGTGCCAGCAGTTACTCGGCGATATTGAACACTGAAGCTTTCTTT. Translation gives CASSYSAILNTEAFF.